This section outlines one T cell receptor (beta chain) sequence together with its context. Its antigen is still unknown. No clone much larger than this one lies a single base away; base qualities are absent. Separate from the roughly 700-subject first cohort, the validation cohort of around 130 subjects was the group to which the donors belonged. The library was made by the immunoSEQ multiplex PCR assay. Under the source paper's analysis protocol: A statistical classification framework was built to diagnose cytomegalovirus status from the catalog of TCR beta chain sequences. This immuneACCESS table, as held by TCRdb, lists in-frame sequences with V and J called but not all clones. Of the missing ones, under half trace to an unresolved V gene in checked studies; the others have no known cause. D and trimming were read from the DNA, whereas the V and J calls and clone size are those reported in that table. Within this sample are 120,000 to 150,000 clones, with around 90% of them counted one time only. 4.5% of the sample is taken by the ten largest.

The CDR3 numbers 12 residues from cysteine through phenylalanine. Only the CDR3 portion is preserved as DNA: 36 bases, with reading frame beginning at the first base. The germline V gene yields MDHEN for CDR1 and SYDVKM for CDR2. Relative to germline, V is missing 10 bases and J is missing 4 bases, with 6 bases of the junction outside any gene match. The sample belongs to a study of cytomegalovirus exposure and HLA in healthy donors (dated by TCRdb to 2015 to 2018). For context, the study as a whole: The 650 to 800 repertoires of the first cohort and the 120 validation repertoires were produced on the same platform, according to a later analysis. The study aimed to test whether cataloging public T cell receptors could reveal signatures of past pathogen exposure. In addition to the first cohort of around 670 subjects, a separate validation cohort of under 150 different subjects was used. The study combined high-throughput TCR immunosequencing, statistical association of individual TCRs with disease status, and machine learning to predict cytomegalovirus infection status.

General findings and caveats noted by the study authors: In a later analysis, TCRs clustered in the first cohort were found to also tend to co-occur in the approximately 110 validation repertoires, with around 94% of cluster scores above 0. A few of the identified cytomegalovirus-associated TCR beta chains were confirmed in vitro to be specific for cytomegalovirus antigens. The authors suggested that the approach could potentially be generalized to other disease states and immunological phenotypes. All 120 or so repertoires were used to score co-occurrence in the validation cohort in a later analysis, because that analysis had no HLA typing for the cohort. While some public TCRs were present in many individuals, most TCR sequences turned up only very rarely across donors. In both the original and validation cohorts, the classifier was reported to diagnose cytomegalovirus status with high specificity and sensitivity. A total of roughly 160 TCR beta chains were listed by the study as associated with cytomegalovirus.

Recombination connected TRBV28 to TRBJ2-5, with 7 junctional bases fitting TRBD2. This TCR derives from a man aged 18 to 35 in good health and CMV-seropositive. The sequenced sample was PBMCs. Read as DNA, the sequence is TGTGCCACCGGATGGGGGGGAGAGACCCAGTACTTC. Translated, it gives CATGWGGETQYF.